This T cell receptor (beta chain) originates from a study of blood T cell repertoires in COVID-19. Study summary: Both acute and convalescent COVID-19 samples were obtained from the United States, Italy and Spain. Sources were T cells, B-cell-depleted T cells, or PBMCs; the material itself was cDNA or gDNA.

The CDR3 runs 15 residues. Germline assignment: CDR1 SGHTA and CDR2 FQGTGA. V gave up 5 bases and J gave up 3 bases, with 17 bases separating them. Study processing details: Estimated nucleated cell counts came from reference gene primer amplification. Produced via immunoSEQ multiplex PCR; TCRdb's table is partial and in-frame only. V, J and clone size were drawn from that table, and D and trimming were deduced from the DNA. The table has about 130,000 clones, roughly 84% seen once. The sequencing input was peripheral blood. This clonotype was obtained from a man aged 60-69 years with acute or convalescent COVID-19. The chain combines TRBV7-3 with TRBJ2-7; D is possibly TRBD2 (6 bases). In DNA form, the CDR3 reads TGTGCCAGCAGCCCCTACGGGGGTCCCTTCTACGAGCAGTACTTC. It specifies CASSPYGGPFYEQYF.